This T cell receptor beta chain came from a study of T cell repertoires and Cas9 in healthy adults. Study results and caveats: SpCas9-reactive regulatory T cells reportedly mitigated SpCas9-reactive effector T cells in vitro.

This clone was recorded a few times. Its antigen is unknown. The sample has other DNA sequences that encode this CDR3 too. Produced via immunoSEQ multiplex PCR; TCRdb's table is partial and in-frame only. The sample comprises more than 20,000 clones, roughly 92% of which are singletons, and roughly 0.78% rests with the top ten. This CDR3 comprises 18 residues. V lost 5 bases, J lost 2 bases, and 15 bases stayed unmatched. CDR1 and CDR2 from the germline V gene are SGHRS and YFSETQ. Sequencing input: CD4+ effector T cells (CD127+, CD25-, CD137-, CD154-) from PBMCs; culture status not recorded. This chain uses TRBV5-1 with TRBJ2-5; 10 bases fit TRBD2. This receptor was obtained from a human donor in good health. CDR3 loop: CASSRGPLAAGGQETQYF. The CDR3 nucleotides read TGCGCCAGCAGTCGGGGTCCTCTGGCAGCGGGGGGGCAAGAGACCCAGTACTTC.